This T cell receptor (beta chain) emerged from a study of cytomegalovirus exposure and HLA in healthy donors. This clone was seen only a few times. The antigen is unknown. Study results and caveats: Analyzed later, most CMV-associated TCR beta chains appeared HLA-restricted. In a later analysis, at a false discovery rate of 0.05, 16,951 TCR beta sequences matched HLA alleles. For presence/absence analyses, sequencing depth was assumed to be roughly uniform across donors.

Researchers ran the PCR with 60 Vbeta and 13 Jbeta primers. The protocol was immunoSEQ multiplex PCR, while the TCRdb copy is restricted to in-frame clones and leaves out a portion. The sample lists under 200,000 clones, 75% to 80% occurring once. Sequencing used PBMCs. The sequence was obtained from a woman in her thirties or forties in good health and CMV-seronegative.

CDR3 in DNA: TGTGCCAGCCGAGGGCGAGGTTGGTACCAAGAGACCCAGTACTTC. The encoded protein is CASRGRGWYQETQYF. The V gene is TRBV6-1, the J gene TRBJ2-5; a possible D gene is TRBD2 (5 bases). The V and J ends lost 8 bases and 0 bases respectively, with 16 bases between them. The CDR3 is made up of 15 amino acids. Germline V gene lookup returns CDR1 MNHNS and CDR2 SASEGT.